The sequence of this T cell receptor (beta chain) was determined in a study of cytomegalovirus exposure and HLA in healthy donors. As for the study in general: From about 180 million T cells, an earlier analysis saw 120 million or so unique TCR beta sequences.

Researchers ran the PCR with 60 Vbeta and 13 Jbeta primers. The table came from immunoSEQ multiplex PCR; TCRdb's copy has only in-frame clones and leaves some out. The data hold around 69,000 clones, with roughly 67% observed a single time. The V segment lost 6 bases and the J segment 0 bases; nucleotides outside the gene matches: 7. The length of the CDR3 is 15 residues. Germline V lookup: CDR1 MDHEN, CDR2 SYDVKM. Findings and limits, study-wide: Compared with the approximately 700-donor mean, an Asian-associated ancestry cluster reportedly had fewer N-insertions, according to a later analysis.

Turning to this clone: Its antigen is still unknown.

J is TRBJ1-1 and V is TRBV28; 7 bases map to TRBD1. The source material was PBMCs. The TCR was taken from a middle-aged man in good health and CMV-seropositive. The CDR3 DNA reads TGTGCCAGCAGAAAGACAGGGAGACTGAACACTGAAGCTTTCTTT. Amino acids: CASRKTGRLNTEAFF.